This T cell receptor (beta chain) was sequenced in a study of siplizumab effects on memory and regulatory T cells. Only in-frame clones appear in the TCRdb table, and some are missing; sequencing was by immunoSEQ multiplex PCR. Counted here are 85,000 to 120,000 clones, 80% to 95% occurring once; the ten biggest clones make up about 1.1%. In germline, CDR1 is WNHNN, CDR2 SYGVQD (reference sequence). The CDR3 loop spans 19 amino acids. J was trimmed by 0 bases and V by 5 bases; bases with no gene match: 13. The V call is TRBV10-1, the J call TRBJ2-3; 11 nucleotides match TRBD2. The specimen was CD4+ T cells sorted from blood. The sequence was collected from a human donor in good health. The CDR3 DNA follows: TGCGCCAGCAGTCGGACTAGCGGGCCCCGCGAGATTAGCACAGATACGCAGTATTTT. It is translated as CASSRTSGPREISTDTQYF.